One and the same sample provided the 29 T cell receptor beta chains below, sequenced in a study of T cells in Graves' hyperthyroidism and ophthalmopathy. RNA transcripts gave rise to amplified TCR beta CDR3 regions. HTBI primers were used for first-round RT-PCR of the TCR CDR3. In TCRdb, the multiplex PCR reads were re-called with MiXCR into one record per CDR3 protein. The sample holds 300,000 to 450,000 distinct CDR3 sequences, roughly an eighth seen once. Sequenced: blood. The receptors come from a woman aged 18-29 years with Graves' hyperthyroidism.

This clonotype was picked up many times. The chain couples TRBV7-9 to TRBJ2-7, with D perhaps TRBD2 (6 bases). The V gene lost 8 bases and the J gene lost 2 bases, with 16 bases spanning the gap. The CDR3 consists of 14 residues. The germline CDR1 and CDR2 sequences are SEHNR and FQNEAQ (reference sequence). CDR3 in DNA: TGTGCCAGCCGGCTCGAGGGAGGCACCTACGAGCAGTACTTC. Protein sequence: CASRLEGGTYEQYF.

In its sample, this clonotype was seen a few times. This chain joins TRBV14 and TRBJ2-3; D gene uncertain. From germline, CDR1 is SGHDN and CDR2 FVKESK. This CDR3 contains 15 residues. V gave up 0 bases and J gave up 4 bases, with 11 bases separating them. CDR3 nucleotide sequence: TGTGCCAGCAGCCAAGATAGGCTAGTTCCAGATACGCAGTATTTT. Its translation: CASSQDRLVPDTQYF.

This clonotype was found many times. The chain couples TRBV12-3 or TRBV12-4 to TRBJ1-2; 8 bases line up with TRBD1. The CDR3 runs to 16 residues. V lost 5 bases to trimming and J lost 7 bases; unmatched junction nucleotides: 15. For the CDR3, the DNA is TGTGCCAGCAGTCCTCACGACAGGGGAGCCCCCCTTGGCTACACCTTC. This codes for CASSPHDRGAPLGYTF.

This clonotype was picked up many times. The V and J genes are TRBV7-3 and TRBJ2-2; 10 positions agree with TRBD1. CDR1 is SGHTA and CDR2 is FQGTGA in the germline V gene. The CDR3 is 18 amino acids. J was trimmed by 1 base and V by 0 bases; bases with no gene match: 5. CDR3 DNA sequence: TGTGCCAGCAGCTTAACCGGGACAGGGGTCCTGAACACCGGGGAGCTGTTTTTT. Translated, it gives CASSLTGTGVLNTGELFF.

The table lists this clonotype with a few counts. A much larger clone differs from this one at a single base, so this may be a read error. The chain combines TRBV6-1 with TRBJ2-5; 7 nucleotides align to TRBD2. The CDR3 covers 16 residues. Germline V gene data show CDR1 as MNHNS and CDR2 as SASEGT. CDR3 sequence reads: CASSYRRGVNQGTQYF. For the CDR3, the DNA is TGTGCCAGCAGTTATCGCCGGGGGGTAAACCAAGGGACCCAGTACTTC.

This clonotype was seen repeatedly, ten times or more. The chain recombines TRBV7-9 with TRBJ2-3, with 7 bases that match TRBD1. Germline CDR1 SEHNR, CDR2 FQNEAQ (reference sequence). V dropped 1 base and J dropped 4; count of bases not matched to a gene: 5. The CDR3 loop spans 15 amino acids. The CDR3 protein is CASSLDRGDSDTQYF. The CDR3 region has the DNA TGTGCCAGCAGCTTAGACAGGGGCGATTCAGATACGCAGTATTTT.

There are many counts of this clonotype. This sequence joins TRBV12-3 or TRBV12-4 and TRBJ1-1; D might be TRBD1 (6 bases). The CDR3 consists of 14 residues. V was pared by 5 bases and J by 6 bases, with 16 bases between. Here the CDR3 reads CASSREQGIAEAFF. The DNA of the CDR3 is TGTGCCAGCAGTCGGGAACAGGGTATCGCTGAAGCTTTCTTT.

Many counts were recorded for this clonotype. DNA for the CDR3: TGTGCCAGCAGCTGGAACTCGGGGGAAGAGACCCAGTACTTC. It specifies CASSWNSGEETQYF. This chain uses TRBV7-8 with TRBJ2-5; TRBD2 is a possible D gene (6 bases). Per germline, CDR1 SGHVS and CDR2 FQNEAQ. CDR3 length equals 14 residues. V lost 4 bases, J lost 3 bases, and 12 bases lay in between.

This clonotype was detected a few times. This may arise from a read error, as a much more abundant clone is one base away. V and J are TRBV10-1 and TRBJ2-3; D remains unclear. The CDR3 runs to 15 residues. Germline V gene sequence: CDR1 WNHNN, CDR2 SYGVQD (reference sequence). Trimming stripped 0 bases from V and 4 bases from J, with 11 bases between. Here the CDR3 reads CASSESKHSPDTQYF. Here the CDR3 DNA reads TGCGCCAGCAGTGAGTCAAAGCACAGCCCAGATACGCAGTATTTT.

This clonotype was seen ten or more times. J is TRBJ2-1 and V is TRBV13; D not certain. Per the germline V gene, CDR1 is PRHDT and CDR2 is FYEKMQ (reference sequence). This CDR3 has 13 amino acids. Trimming shortened V by 0 bases and J by 7 bases, and 7 bases separated the two germline ends. CDR3 sequence reads: CASSLGYGNEQFF. CDR3 DNA: TGTGCCAGCAGCTTAGGGTACGGGAATGAGCAGTTCTTC.

This clonotype was recorded many times. The chain carries TRBV7-2 and TRBJ1-4; TRBD1 agrees at 8 bases. CDR3 length: 16 amino acids. Germline V gene sequence: CDR1 SGHTA, CDR2 FQGNSA. Unmatched junction bases numbered 7, after V lost 2 bases and J lost 5 bases. The CDR3 sequence: CASSLYAGTGNEKLFF. The CDR3, as DNA: TGTGCCAGCAGCTTATACGCCGGGACAGGAAATGAAAAACTGTTTTTT. The full variable domain, rest sourced from reference TRBV7-2 and TRBJ1-4, is GAGVSQSPSNKVTEKGKDVELRCDPISGHTALYWYRQSLGQGLEFLIYFQGNSAPDKSGLPSDRFSAERTGGSVSTLTIQRTQQEDSAVYLCASSLYAGTGNEKLFFGSGTQLSVL.

This clonotype was seen ten or more times. The chain combines TRBV20-1 with TRBJ2-3, with D perhaps matching TRBD2 (6 bases). Germline loops: CDR1 DFQATT, CDR2 SNEGSKA (reference sequence). The V and J ends lost 3 bases and 7 bases respectively, with 14 bases between them. CDR3 length: 13 residues. The CDR3, as DNA: TGCAGTGCTAGGTTGGAGGGGTTGAATACGCAGTATTTT. Encoded protein: CSARLEGLNTQYF.

Worth noting for this clonotype: This clone may be a read error of a much larger clone one base away. This is likely a read error, given that the CDR3 carries no conserved phenylalanine or tryptophan at its end. The V and J genes are TRBV7-6 and TRBJ1-1, with no clear D. This CDR3 comprises 15 residues. Looked up from germline, CDR1 is SGHVS and CDR2 is FNYEAQ. Deletions cut 3 bases from V and 4 bases from J, with 15 bases between. The CDR3 DNA reads as TGTGCCAGCAGCTTGTTCACGGAGGGCAGCACTGAAGCTTTCTCT. As protein: CASSLFTEGSTEAFS.

The chain links TRBV4-2 to TRBJ2-6, with unresolved D. V was cut by 0 bases and J by 0 bases, with 18 bases left in between. Germline CDR1 reads LGHNA; CDR2 reads YNFKEQ. The CDR3 covers 20 residues. CDR3 DNA: TGTGCCAGCAGCCAAGAGGTCCTGGGAAGCGCCTCCTCTGGGGCCAACGTCCTGACTTTC. Amino acids: CASSQEVLGSASSGANVLTF.

This clonotype has more than one count but fewer than ten. The chain uses TRBV7-9 and TRBJ2-3, with unresolved D. The CDR3 runs 11 residues. The germline V gene encodes CDR1 SEHNR and CDR2 FQNEAQ (reference sequence). V lost 10 bases and J 4 bases, leaving 9 bases between the germline ends. CDR3 loop: CATPIPDTQYF. CDR3 sequence (DNA): TGTGCCACCCCGATCCCAGATACGCAGTATTTT.

The rearrangement uses TRBV29-1 and TRBJ2-5; 10 bases agree with TRBD1. Germline trimming cut 4 bases from V and 4 bases from J; bases unmatched to any gene: 9. CDR3 length: 15 amino acids. Germline V gene sequence: CDR1 SQVTM, CDR2 ANQGSEA. In nucleotides, the CDR3 is TGCAGCGTTGTAGGGACAGGGGTCCGCCGAGAGACCCAGTACTTC. It yields the protein CSVVGTGVRRETQYF.

This clonotype was observed a few times. The chain links TRBV5-1 to TRBJ2-1, with D uncertain. The CDR3 totals 11 residues. From germline, CDR1 is SGHRS and CDR2 YFSETQ. Trimming removed 3 bases from V and 5 bases from J, with 3 bases in between. Here the CDR3 reads CASSWNNEQFF. The DNA of the CDR3 is TGCGCCAGCAGCTGGAACAATGAGCAGTTCTTC.

This clonotype was detected ten times or more. This sequence joins TRBV28 and TRBJ2-2; 15 nucleotides agree with TRBD2. The V and J ends lost 3 bases and 4 bases, in that order; junction bases with no gene match: 0. The CDR3 totals 16 residues. Germline V gene lookup returns CDR1 MDHEN and CDR2 SYDVKM. CDR3 sequence reads: CASSLGLAGGTGELFF. Here the CDR3 DNA reads TGTGCCAGCAGTTTGGGACTAGCGGGGGGCACCGGGGAGCTGTTTTTT. Full variable domain (missing parts from reference TRBV28 and TRBJ2-2): DVKVTQSSRYLVKRTGEKVFLECVQDMDHENMFWYRQDPGLGLRLIYFSYDVKMKEKGDIPEGYSVSREKKERFSLILESASTNQTSMYLCASSLGLAGGTGELFFGEGSRLTVL.

CDR3 protein: CASTLGQGVGETQYF. The CDR3 DNA sequence: TGTGCCAGCACCCTGGGGCAGGGGGTCGGAGAGACCCAGTACTTC. The chain has TRBV28 and TRBJ2-5; TRBD1 matches 7 bases. Germline CDR1 MDHEN, CDR2 SYDVKM. J was trimmed by 4 bases and V by 7 bases; bases with no gene match: 12. This CDR3 contains 15 residues. The whole variable domain, remainder taken from reference TRBV28 and TRBJ2-5, is DVKVTQSSRYLVKRTGEKVFLECVQDMDHENMFWYRQDPGLGLRLIYFSYDVKMKEKGDIPEGYSVSREKKERFSLILESASTNQTSMYLCASTLGQGVGETQYFGPGTRLLVL.

In its sample, this clonotype was seen many times. V and J are TRBV5-1 and TRBJ1-1, with D possibly being TRBD1 (5 bases). V gave up 0 bases and J gave up 5 bases, with 11 bases separating them. Germline lookup yields CDR1 SGHRS and CDR2 YFSETQ. The CDR3 spans 14 residues. The CDR3 coding sequence is TGCGCCAGCAGCTTGGTCCAGGGAAAGACTGAAGCTTTCTTT. This codes for CASSLVQGKTEAFF.

This clonotype showed up just a few times. The gene calls are TRBV7-9 and TRBJ1-4; D may be TRBD1 (5 bases). Between the trimmed V and J ends, which lost 3 bases and 3 bases, there was a span of 8 bases. The germline V gene encodes CDR1 SEHNR and CDR2 FQNEAQ (reference sequence). CDR3 length: 14 amino acids. The CDR3, as DNA: TGTGCCAGCAGCTTCCCAGGGTCTAATGAAAAACTGTTTTTT. Translating it yields CASSFPGSNEKLFF.

This clonotype was observed at least ten times. Here the CDR3 DNA reads TGTGCCAGCAGTTTACTACGCCCTCGGGACAGGGCAGAAGATCAGCCCCAGCATTTT. Translation: CASSLLRPRDRAEDQPQHF. The genes are TRBV28 and TRBJ1-5, with 9 bases lining up with TRBD1. V was clipped by 2 bases and J by 5 bases; unmatched bases: 16. Germline V gives CDR1 MDHEN, CDR2 SYDVKM. This CDR3 spans 19 amino acids.

This clonotype showed up just a few times. This rearrangement joins TRBV29-1 to TRBJ2-3; 9 nucleotides match TRBD1. CDR1 is SQVTM and CDR2 is ANQGSEA in the germline V gene. V shed 8 bases and J 5 bases; nucleotides not matched to a gene: 11. The CDR3 has 14 residues. CDR3 DNA sequence: TGCAGCCTGAACGACAGGGGGAGGGGAGATACGCAGTATTTT. Translated: CSLNDRGRGDTQYF.

This clonotype was seen more than once but under ten times. The chain uses TRBV7-3 and TRBJ2-6; 7 nucleotides line up with TRBD2. With 5 bases clipped from V and 2 bases from J, the junction kept 3 bases outside the gene matches. Germline-derived CDR1 and CDR2 are SGHTA and FQGTGA. The CDR3 runs to 15 residues. The CDR3 loop reads CASSTGTTGANVLTF. The CDR3 DNA reads TGTGCCAGCAGCACCGGGACTACTGGGGCCAACGTCCTGACTTTC.

In its sample, this clonotype was seen many times. The chain combines TRBV7-3 with TRBJ2-3; the match to TRBD2 covers 16 bases. CDR1 is SGHTA and CDR2 is FQGTGA in the germline V gene. V lost 4 bases to trimming and J lost 4 bases; unmatched junction nucleotides: 17. This CDR3 contains 21 residues. The CDR3: CASSSTRRGLAGGASADTQYF. The CDR3 bases are TGTGCCAGCAGCTCCACTCGGAGGGGACTAGCGGGAGGGGCTTCTGCAGATACGCAGTATTTT.

This clonotype occurred many times. The V and J genes are TRBV3-1 and TRBJ2-7; D might be TRBD1 or TRBD2, each matching 5 bases. The CDR3 length is 12 residues. CDR1 is LGHDT, CDR2 YNNKEL, per germline (reference sequence). The V gene lost 1 base and the J gene lost 7 bases, with 8 bases spanning the gap. The CDR3 sequence: CASSQGGWEQYF. CDR3 nucleotide sequence: TGTGCCAGCAGCCAAGGGGGGTGGGAGCAGTACTTC.

This clonotype was recorded many times. This chain joins TRBV5-1 and TRBJ2-3, with 9 bases that match TRBD1. Trimming at V came to 3 bases and at J to 4 bases, leaving 9 bases not matched to a gene. CDR1 is SGHRS and CDR2 is YFSETQ in the germline V gene. The CDR3 is made up of 16 amino acids. The CDR3 nucleotides are TGCGCCAGCAGCTCTAGGGGGGACAGGGAGCCAGATACGCAGTATTTT. Its translation: CASSSRGDREPDTQYF.

This clonotype has ten or more counts. The chain employs TRBV20-1 and TRBJ1-1, with D unclear. This CDR3 region has 13 residues. Trimming removed 1 base from V and 0 bases from J, with 6 bases in between. In germline, CDR1 is DFQATT, CDR2 SNEGSKA (reference sequence). DNA of the CDR3: TGCAGTGCTAGAGCACGGATGAACACTGAAGCTTTCTTT. Translating it yields CSARARMNTEAFF.

The sample holds a few counts of this clonotype. One end of the junction fails to match germline, which may point to a read error. The chain is built from TRBV12-3 or TRBV12-4 and TRBJ2-7, with 9 positions matching TRBD2. The CDR3 is made up of 14 amino acids. The CDR3 DNA reads as TGTGCCAGCAGTTCGAGCGGGGGGTCCTACGAGCAGTGCTTC. It is translated as CASSSSGGSYEQCF.